The source of this TCR beta chain is a study of blood T cell repertoires in COVID-19. The wider study: COVID-19 samples from acute and convalescent phases originated in the United States, Italy and Spain.

V lost 5 bases and J lost 2, with 12 bases in between. The CDR3 loop spans 14 amino acids. Per the germline V gene, CDR1 is SGHVS and CDR2 is FQNEAQ. This clone was observed a handful of times. The authors' processing: The assay estimated nucleated cells by amplifying reference gene primers. Clones were read by immunoSEQ multiplex PCR, and TCRdb kept only the in-frame ones, dropping some. Clone size and V and J calls were adopted from that table, with D and trimming inferred from the DNA. This repertoire shows roughly 120,000 clones, approximately 84% found once; its top ten account for 7% to 9.5%. The TCR originated in a man between 65 and 85 years old with active or convalescent COVID-19. The specimen sequenced was peripheral blood. The chain carries TRBV7-8 and TRBJ1-1; possible D gene TRBD1, 5 bases. The CDR3 bases are TGTGCCAGCAGCCCAGACAGCTCAAACACTGAAGCTTTCTTT. Its protein product is CASSPDSSNTEAFF.